This entry concerns a single T cell receptor beta chain. Germline trimming cut 2 bases from V and 4 bases from J; bases unmatched to any gene: 7. This CDR3 has 15 amino acids. In germline, CDR1 is MGHRA, CDR2 YSYEKL. Generated by immunoSEQ multiplex PCR, the TCRdb table keeps only in-frame clones and is missing some. The sample has 80,000 to 95,000 clones, roughly 85% seen once; the top ten hold 8.5%. The sample comes from a study of glioma-infiltrating T cells after dendritic cell vaccination. Time point meaning: after dendritic cell vaccination, including at tumor progression/relapse. This TCR derives from a human donor with glioblastoma. This chain uses TRBV4-1 with TRBJ2-7; 8 nucleotides line up with TRBD1. The source material was blood, sampled after dendritic cell vaccination. CDR3 nucleotides: TGCGCCAGCAGCCAAAGGGGACAGGCGGGGTACGAGCAGTACTTC. Translating gives CASSQRGQAGYEQYF.